This TCR beta chain was retrieved from a study of vaccination effects on CD4 cells after COVID-19. Notes on the study in general: In convalescents, spike-reactive clones (those seen post-vaccine) were mainly new vaccine-induced clones. Few convalescent patients and no early post-infection timepoints were included in the study. Pronounced clonal contraction occurred in clones induced by infection and by vaccine late after vaccination.

Before sequencing, viral peptide pools were used by the ViraFEST assay to expand antigen-specific CD4+ T cells. Upon completion of about 10 days in culture, CD4+ T cells were isolated. This individual contracted SARS-CoV-2 between March and December 2020, as verified by PCR. A density of about 2.2 million PBMC per well was used; these cells were cultured with roughly 10 IU/ml IL-2 and approximately 10 ug/ml peptides. The data were produced by immunoSEQ multiplex PCR, yet TCRdb's version contains in-frame clones alone and is incomplete. Seen here are roughly 73,000 clones, 65% to 85% observed once, and the top ten hold about 5%. This clone has more than one count but fewer than ten. Its antigen is not known. J lost 0 bases, V lost 6 bases, and 6 bases had no gene match. This CDR3 contains 15 residues. In germline, CDR1 is LNHDA, CDR2 SQIVND (reference sequence).

This sample comprised CD4+ T cells from PBMCs cultured with HIV peptides, obtained before COVID-19 vaccination. Subset reported: HIV-1 Nef peptide pool negative control/reference culture. This clonotype was obtained from a human donor who had a prior SARS-CoV-2 infection. This rearrangement joins TRBV19 to TRBJ1-1; TRBD1 matches at 8 bases. Here the CDR3 DNA reads TGTGCCAGTAGCTTGGACAGGGTAATGAACACTGAAGCTTTCTTT. Amino acid sequence: CASSLDRVMNTEAFF.